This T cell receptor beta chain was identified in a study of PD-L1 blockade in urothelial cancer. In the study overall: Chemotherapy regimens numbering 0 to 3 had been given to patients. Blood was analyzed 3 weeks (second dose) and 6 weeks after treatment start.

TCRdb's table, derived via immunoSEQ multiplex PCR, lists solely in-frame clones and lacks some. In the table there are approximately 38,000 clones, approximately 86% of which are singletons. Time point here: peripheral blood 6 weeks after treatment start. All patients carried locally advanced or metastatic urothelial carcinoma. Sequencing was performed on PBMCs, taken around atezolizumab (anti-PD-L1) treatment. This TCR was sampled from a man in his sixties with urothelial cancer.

CDR3 coding DNA: TGCGCCAGCAGCCAAGGTCGAGAGGACATAACCGGGGAGCTGTTTTTT. Translated, it gives CASSQGREDITGELFF. The rearrangement uses TRBV4-3 and TRBJ2-2; a weak D match, TRBD1 (5 bases). Germline V CDR1 and CDR2: LGHNA, YSLEER. V shed 1 base and J shed 5 bases, with 14 bases lying between them. The CDR3 loop spans 16 amino acids.